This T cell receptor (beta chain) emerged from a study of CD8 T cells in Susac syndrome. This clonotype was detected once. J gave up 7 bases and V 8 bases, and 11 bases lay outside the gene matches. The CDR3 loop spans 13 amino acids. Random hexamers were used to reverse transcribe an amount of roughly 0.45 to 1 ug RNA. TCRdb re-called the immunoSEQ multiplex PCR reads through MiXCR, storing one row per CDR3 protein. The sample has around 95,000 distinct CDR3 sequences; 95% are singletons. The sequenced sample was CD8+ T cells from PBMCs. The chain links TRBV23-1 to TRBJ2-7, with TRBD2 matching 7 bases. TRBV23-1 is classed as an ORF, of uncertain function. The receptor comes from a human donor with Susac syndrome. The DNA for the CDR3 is TGCGCCAGCGGGCCGGGGCCGGGGGGAGAGCAGTACTTC. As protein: CASGPGPGGEQYF.